The T cell receptor (beta chain) described here comes from a study of T cell responses to AZD1222 COVID-19 vaccine. About the study: Samples with a second dose at about 4 or about 12 weeks were pooled together.

The study's findings and limits: The study identified only five to seven AZD1222 recipients as seropositive at baseline. Clonal diversity was possibly underestimated, and white British individuals and females predominated among donors.

As regards this clone: Its antigen is unknown.

CDR1 and CDR2 (germline): SGHNT, YENEEA. The CDR3 length is 15 residues. V shed 3 bases and J 2 bases; nucleotides not matched to a gene: 6. The assay was immunoSEQ multiplex PCR, and TCRdb's table has in-frame clones only and misses some. The sample includes roughly 100,000 clones, approximately 87% of them seen just once. This TCR derives from an adult in good health. This rearrangement joins TRBV11-3 to TRBJ2-7, with 8 bases lining up with TRBD1. This specimen consisted of peripheral blood, obtained on day 0 of AZD1222 vaccination. For the CDR3, the DNA is TGTGCCAGCAGCTTTAGCAGGGGGCCCCCCTACGAGCAGTACTTC. It codes for CASSFSRGPPYEQYF.